The present entry profiles one T cell receptor beta chain with its context. Source study methods: ImmunoSEQ supplied junction-only sequences lacking quality scores, so filtering was different. Libraries were prepared by immunoSEQ multiplex PCR; TCRdb keeps only in-frame clonotypes and omits some of them. The DNA gave D and trimming, while V, J and clone size come from that table. The sample has about 480,000 clones; around 74% are singletons. Germline values: CDR1 SGHDT, CDR2 YYEEEE. With 2 bases clipped from V and 3 bases from J, the junction kept 7 bases outside the gene matches. CDR3 size: 17 residues. Healthy adults negative for HIV, lacking recent acute infections or vaccinations, served as donors. The sample belongs to a study of shared clonotypes between healthy human individuals.

V usage is TRBV5-6 and J usage is TRBJ2-7; 14 positions agree with TRBD2. The TCR sequence derives from a woman in her thirties or forties in good health. Some clones in this sample may be carry-over from other donors' samples. The material sequenced was PBMCs. CDR3 protein: CASSFGTSGSWVYEQYF. The CDR3 bases are TGTGCCAGCAGCTTCGGGACTAGCGGGAGTTGGGTCTACGAGCAGTACTTC.